This note documents a single T cell receptor (beta chain) sequence. Its cognate antigen is unknown. Both 60 Vbeta primers and 13 Jbeta primers went into the PCR. The table came from immunoSEQ multiplex PCR; TCRdb's copy has only in-frame clones and leaves some out. The sample records some 150,000 clones, around 72% being singletons. The CDR3 is 16 amino acids. This record comes from a study of cytomegalovirus exposure and HLA in healthy donors. Points from the study as a whole: In vitro data verified a few CMV-associated chains as specific for CMV antigens. With later analysis, a missense DCLRE1C variant became linked to TCR beta V- and J-gene trimming.

As for the donors, each was a healthy bone marrow donor. The TCR comes from a man between 18 and 35 years old in good health and CMV-seropositive. Sequenced input: PBMCs. This chain connects TRBV21-1 to TRBJ2-7; the DNA was not used to check the table's D call, TRBD1. TRBV21-1 is tagged as a pseudogene. CDR3 region: CASSKVPKGVSYEQYF. CDR3 nucleotides: TGTGCCAGCAGCAAAGTTCCTAAAGGGGTCTCTTACGAGCAGTACTTC.